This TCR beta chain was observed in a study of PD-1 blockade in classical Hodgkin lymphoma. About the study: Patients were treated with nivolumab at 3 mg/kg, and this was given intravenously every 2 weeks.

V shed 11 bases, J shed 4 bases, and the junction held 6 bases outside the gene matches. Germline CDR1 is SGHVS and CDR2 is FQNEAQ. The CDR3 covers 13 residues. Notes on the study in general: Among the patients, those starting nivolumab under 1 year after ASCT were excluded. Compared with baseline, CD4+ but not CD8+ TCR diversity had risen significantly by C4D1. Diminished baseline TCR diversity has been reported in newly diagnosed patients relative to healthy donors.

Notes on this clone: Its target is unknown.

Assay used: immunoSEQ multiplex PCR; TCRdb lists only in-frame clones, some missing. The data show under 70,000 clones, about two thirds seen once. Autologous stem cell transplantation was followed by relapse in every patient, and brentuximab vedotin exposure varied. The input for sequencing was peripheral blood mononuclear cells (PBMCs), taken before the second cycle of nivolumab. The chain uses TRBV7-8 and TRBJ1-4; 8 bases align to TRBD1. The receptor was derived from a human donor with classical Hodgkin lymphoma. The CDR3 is CAGGQGLNEKLFF. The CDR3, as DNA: TGTGCCGGAGGACAGGGACTTAATGAAAAACTGTTTTTT.